This T cell receptor beta chain derives from a study of blood T cell repertoires in COVID-19. TCRdb keeps only in-frame clones here, not all; method: immunoSEQ multiplex PCR. The top ten hold approximately 1.2% of the sample, which has around 290,000 clones, around 90% seen once. Trimming took 0 bases from V and 2 from J; bases not matched to a gene: 8. The CDR3 has 17 residues. Germline values: CDR1 SGHTA, CDR2 FQGNSA. The study assigned cohorts using participant-reported clinical history. All recovered Cohort 3 donors got two negative PCRs, got clearance, or saw symptom resolution. V usage is TRBV7-2 and J usage is TRBJ2-3; 7 bases line up with TRBD2. The origin of this receptor is a woman in her twenties or thirties who had recovered from COVID-19. Sequenced material: PBMCs or T cells enriched from blood (not recorded which). The CDR3, as DNA: TGTGCCAGCAGCTTAGCGCGAACGGGAGGTCCCACAGATACGCAGTATTTT. Amino acid sequence: CASSLARTGGPTDTQYF.